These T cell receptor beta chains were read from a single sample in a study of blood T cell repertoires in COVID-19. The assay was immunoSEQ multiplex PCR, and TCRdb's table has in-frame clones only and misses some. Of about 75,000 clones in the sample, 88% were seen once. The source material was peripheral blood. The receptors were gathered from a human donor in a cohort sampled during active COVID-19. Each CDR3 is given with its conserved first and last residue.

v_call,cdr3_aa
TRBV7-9,CASSEARGSGYTF
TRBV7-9,CASSTIHRVDNEQFF
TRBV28,CASRYSNYGYTF
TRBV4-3,CASSQVAGFYEQYF
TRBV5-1,CASSWDRGSHGYTF
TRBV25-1,CASSVAGFYNEQFF
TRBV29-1,CSVRTVNEQYF
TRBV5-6,CASSLAFGEQYF
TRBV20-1,CSAYSATEAFF
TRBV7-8,CASSLELIAGGSYNSPLHF
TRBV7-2,CASSWRLAGNSYEQYF
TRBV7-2,CASTPNLGVNNEQFF
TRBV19,CASTRSGQGAPNYGYTF
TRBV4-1,CASSQDWAGRAYGYTF
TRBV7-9,CASSLGTGGEKLFF
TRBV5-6,CASSLSRGGGYTF
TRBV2,CASNRAGDYGYTF
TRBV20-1,CSASLQTREEAFF
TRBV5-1,CTSSLGQGTYNEQFF
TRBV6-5,CASSYSIDRYTGELFF
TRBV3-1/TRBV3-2,CASSQTRTNIQYF
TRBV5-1,CASRSTGKFARAFF
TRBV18,CASSPAGRTEAFF
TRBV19,CASKIQGRDTYGYTF
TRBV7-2,CASSLGGGSNQPQHF
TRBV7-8,CASSPSPGTSGRANEQFF
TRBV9,CASSVAPPSLAGSGNTIYF
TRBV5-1,CASSFEETQYF
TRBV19,CASSIQVYSNQPQHF
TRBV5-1,CASSSGQGLGYTF
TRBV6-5,CASSYRGGGQQFF
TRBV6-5,CASSYRDKNTEAFF
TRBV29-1,CSGQVDTEAFF
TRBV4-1,CASSQDTSSTDTQYF
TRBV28,CASSLGAGGVSPLHF
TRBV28,CASSYAYRPFRGKYNEQFF
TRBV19,CATQGAGRATEAFF
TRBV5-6,CASSLSGGSNQPQHF
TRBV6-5,CASNVGAGELFF
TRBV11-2,CASSPPGGPAGELFF
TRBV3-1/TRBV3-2,CASSQGRAGTQYF
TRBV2,CASGTSGGVYNEQFF
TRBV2,CASSVQGADTQYF
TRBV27,CASSLAGQLTYNEQFF
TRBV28,CASRRQGSGYTF
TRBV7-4,CASSFKGAGGQPQHF
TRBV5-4,CASSRDRGSAYEQYF